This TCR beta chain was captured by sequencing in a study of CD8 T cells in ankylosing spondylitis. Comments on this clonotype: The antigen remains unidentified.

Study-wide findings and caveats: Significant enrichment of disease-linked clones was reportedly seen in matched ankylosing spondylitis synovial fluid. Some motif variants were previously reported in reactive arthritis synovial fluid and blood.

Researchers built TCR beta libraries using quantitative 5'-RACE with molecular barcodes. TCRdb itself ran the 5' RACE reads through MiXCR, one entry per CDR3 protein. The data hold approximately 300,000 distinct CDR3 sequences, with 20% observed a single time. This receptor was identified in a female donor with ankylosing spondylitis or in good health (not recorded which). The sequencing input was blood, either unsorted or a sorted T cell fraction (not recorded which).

CDR3 DNA sequence: TGTGCCAGCATGGGGGCTGGGCAGACATACAATGAGCAGTTCTTC. Residues: CASMGAGQTYNEQFF. This chain joins TRBV25-1 and TRBJ2-1, with D perhaps TRBD1 (6 bases). The CDR3 has 15 amino acids. Per the germline V gene, CDR1 is MGHDK and CDR2 is SYGVNS. Between the trimmed V and J ends, which lost 7 bases and 4 bases, there was a span of 17 bases.